This is a list of T cell receptor beta chains from one sample in a study of T-cell memory formation after mild COVID-19. MiXCR, run by TCRdb on the 5' RACE reads, gives a single entry per CDR3 protein. Counted here are about 410,000 distinct CDR3 sequences, 23% occurring once; the ten biggest clones make up around 12%. The sequencing input was PBMCs or a T cell subset sorted from them (not recorded which). The receptors originated from an adult woman who had mild COVID-19 (a few samples of this study predate the infection). Cell type and time point are not known. Each CDR3 is given with its conserved first and last residue. Each record gives: clone size, V gene, J gene, D gene, CDR3 DNA, CDR3 protein. D genes are given only for firm matches. The listing skips clone size in some rows; elsewhere it reads once, few, many or a size class.

size: .
V: TRBV6-6
J: TRBJ2-7
D: .
DNA: TGTGCCAGCAGTTACTCGTCTCCGGGCTACGAGCAGTACTTC
CDR3: CASSYSSPGYEQYF

size: few
V: TRBV4-3
J: TRBJ2-2
D: .
DNA: TGCGCCAGCAGCCAAATTGGGTCCGGGGAGCTGTTTTTT
CDR3: CASSQIGSGELFF

size: many
V: TRBV12-3/TRBV12-4
J: TRBJ2-1
D: .
DNA: TGTGCCAGCAGTTCGGGACTGGGTAACAATGAGCAGTTCTTC
CDR3: CASSSGLGNNEQFF

size: .
V: TRBV5-6
J: TRBJ1-2
D: TRBD1
DNA: TGTGCCAGCAGCTCAGCGCAGGGGGATGGCTACACCTTC
CDR3: CASSSAQGDGYTF

size: many
V: TRBV7-2
J: TRBJ2-1
D: .
DNA: TGTGCCAGCAGCGTTCAAACTGAAGATGAGCAGTTCTTC
CDR3: CASSVQTEDEQFF

size: few
V: TRBV9
J: TRBJ2-5
D: .
DNA: TGTGCCAGCAGCGTAGAGGTTTGGATGGAGACCCAGTACTTC
CDR3: CASSVEVWMETQYF

size: few
V: TRBV4-3
J: TRBJ2-1
D: .
DNA: TGCGCCAGCAGCCAAGATAGGTCAGCCAACAATGAGCAGTTCTTC
CDR3: CASSQDRSANNEQFF

size: few
V: TRBV7-9
J: TRBJ1-3
D: .
DNA: TGTGCCAGCAGCCCTGGGACCGAAACTGGAAACACCATATATTTT
CDR3: CASSPGTETGNTIYF

size: .
V: TRBV12-3/TRBV12-4
J: TRBJ2-4
D: TRBD2
DNA: TGTGCCAGCAGTCCCGGGTTAGCGGGAGCCGAGTACTTC
CDR3: CASSPGLAGAEYF

size: .
V: TRBV29-1
J: TRBJ2-7
D: TRBD2
DNA: TGCAGCGTCGCCCCGGGGGGGACCTACGAGCAGTACTTC
CDR3: CSVAPGGTYEQYF

size: .
V: TRBV4-1
J: TRBJ2-2
D: TRBD2
DNA: TGCGCCAGCAGCCAACAGCGGGGGGGCACGAACACCGGGGAGCTGTTTTTT
CDR3: CASSQQRGGTNTGELFF

size: few
V: TRBV5-1
J: TRBJ2-7
D: TRBD2
DNA: TGCGCCAGCAGCTTGGTTGCGGGGGGGCCGATTGAGCAGTACTTC
CDR3: CASSLVAGGPIEQYF

size: few
V: TRBV7-9
J: TRBJ2-7
D: .
DNA: TGTGCCAGCAGCATCGGGACTGTAGCCTACGAGCAGTACTTC
CDR3: CASSIGTVAYEQYF

size: few
V: TRBV5-1
J: TRBJ2-5
D: TRBD2
DNA: TGCGCCAGCACCGGACTAGCGGGAGGAGGAGAGACCCAGTACTTC
CDR3: CASTGLAGGGETQYF

size: .
V: TRBV6-5
J: TRBJ2-7
D: .
DNA: TGTGCCAGCAGCCGACAGGAGACCTACGAGCAGTACTTC
CDR3: CASSRQETYEQYF

size: .
V: TRBV19
J: TRBJ1-1
D: .
DNA: TGTGCCAGTAGTATAGACCCTTCTCGGGACACTGAAGCTTTCTTT
CDR3: CASSIDPSRDTEAFF

size: .
V: TRBV11-3
J: TRBJ1-2
D: .
DNA: TGTGCCAGCAGCTTAGGAGGCAGTTCCTATGGCTACACCTTC
CDR3: CASSLGGSSYGYTF

size: few
V: TRBV19
J: TRBJ2-3
D: TRBD2
DNA: TGTGCCACCAGACTAGCGGGGGGCGGGAGAGATACGCAGTATTTT
CDR3: CATRLAGGGRDTQYF

size: .
V: TRBV6-2/TRBV6-3
J: TRBJ1-5
D: TRBD1
DNA: TGTGCCAGCAGCGTTACAGGGGAAGCTCAGCCCCAGCATTTT
CDR3: CASSVTGEAQPQHF

size: .
V: TRBV15
J: TRBJ2-5
D: .
DNA: TGTGCCACCAGCAGAGAAGGGGCAGGGCAAATTCAGTACTTC
CDR3: CATSREGAGQIQYF

size: .
V: TRBV4-3
J: TRBJ1-1
D: .
DNA: TGCGCCAGCAGCCAAGATACCAGGGAGAACACTGAAGCTTTCTTT
CDR3: CASSQDTRENTEAFF

size: .
V: TRBV14
J: TRBJ2-1
D: TRBD1
DNA: TGTGCCAGCAGTCCGACACCCTCACAGGGGAATGAGCAGTTCTTC
CDR3: CASSPTPSQGNEQFF

size: .
V: TRBV4-2
J: TRBJ2-3
D: TRBD2
DNA: TGTGCCAGCAGCTCGGGACTAGGAGATACGCAGTATTTT
CDR3: CASSSGLGDTQYF

size: .
V: TRBV7-9
J: TRBJ1-1
D: .
DNA: TGTGCCAGCAGCCAAAACGGGGTGAACACTGAAGCTTTCTTT
CDR3: CASSQNGVNTEAFF

size: few
V: TRBV24-1
J: TRBJ1-5
D: .
DNA: TGTGCCACCAGTGATGCCCGCAGAGGGAGGGGCGGTCAGCCCCAGCATTTT
CDR3: CATSDARRGRGGQPQHF

size: .
V: TRBV10-3
J: TRBJ1-2
D: TRBD1
DNA: TGTGCCATCAGCACGGGACAGAACTATGGCTACACCTTC
CDR3: CAISTGQNYGYTF

size: few
V: TRBV7-2
J: TRBJ2-5
D: .
DNA: TGTGCCAGCAGCCCCCAAGCGGAAGAGACCCAGTACTTC
CDR3: CASSPQAEETQYF

size: few
V: TRBV11-2
J: TRBJ2-2
D: .
DNA: TGTGCCAGCAGCGTAGTCATTCAGAGGACCGGGGAGCTGTTTTTT
CDR3: CASSVVIQRTGELFF

size: few
V: TRBV9
J: TRBJ2-1
D: .
DNA: TGTGCCAGCAGTTACTACGACAATGAGCAGTTCTTC
CDR3: CASSYYDNEQFF

size: few
V: TRBV12-3/TRBV12-4
J: TRBJ1-6
D: TRBD1
DNA: TGTGCCAGCCGCGGGGGGGACAGACGGAATTCACCCCTCCACTTT
CDR3: CASRGGDRRNSPLHF

size: .
V: TRBV20-1
J: TRBJ1-1
D: .
DNA: TGCAGTGCTAGAGTAAGGGTCTCTGGTGAAGCTTTCTTT
CDR3: CSARVRVSGEAFF

size: .
V: TRBV7-6
J: TRBJ2-2
D: TRBD2
DNA: TGTGCCAGCAGCAAGGGAGGGTCCGGGGAGCTGTTTTTT
CDR3: CASSKGGSGELFF

size: .
V: TRBV7-9
J: TRBJ2-5
D: .
DNA: TGTGCCAGCAGCTACCCGGTCGGCAAAGAGACCCAGTACTTC
CDR3: CASSYPVGKETQYF